Following are 19 T cell receptor beta chains from one sample sequenced in a study of early T cells in non-severe SARS-CoV-2 infection. TCRdb analysed the 5' RACE reads with MiXCR anew, one entry per CDR3 protein. Of 60,000 to 65,000 distinct CDR3 sequences in the sample, roughly 8.8% were seen once. The sequenced material came from whole blood. Receptors originate from an adult who was a healthcare worker with PCR-confirmed SARS-CoV-2 infection or an uninfected control (not recorded which).

This clonotype was counted many times. This chain uses TRBV7-8 with TRBJ2-5, with 10 positions matching TRBD2. The germline V gene encodes CDR1 SGHVS and CDR2 FQNEAQ. Trimming removed 5 bases from V and 3 bases from J; junction bases left unmatched: 9. The CDR3 has 16 residues. CDR3 sequence: CASSRRRLAGKETQYF. As DNA, the CDR3 is TGTGCCAGCAGCCGAAGGAGACTAGCGGGCAAAGAGACCCAGTACTTC.

V usage is TRBV20-1 and J usage is TRBJ2-3; 16 bases fit TRBD2. Germline CDR1 DFQATT, CDR2 SNEGSKA (reference sequence). The CDR3 length is 18 residues. V lost 5 bases, J lost 4 bases, and 12 bases stayed unmatched. CDR3 sequence reads: CSAQNLGLAGGVADTQYF. CDR3 nucleotides: TGCAGTGCTCAAAACTTGGGACTAGCGGGGGGGGTTGCAGATACGCAGTATTTT.

This clonotype was recorded many times. The V call is TRBV3-1, the J call TRBJ1-2, with D possibly TRBD1 on 5 matching bases. CDR1 and CDR2 (germline): LGHDT, YNNKEL (reference sequence). CDR3 length: 13 amino acids. V was shortened by 4 bases and J by 6 bases, with 12 bases between the two germline ends. The chain's CDR3 is CASSPRQSHGYTF. The CDR3 coding sequence is TGTGCCAGCAGCCCAAGACAGTCCCATGGCTACACCTTC.

This clonotype appeared a few times. The chain employs TRBV21-1 and TRBJ2-7; the table names TRBD1, a call not compared with the DNA. TRBV21-1 is a listed pseudogene. The CDR3 contains 14 residues. CDR3 sequence (DNA): TGTGCCAGCATTTTAGTAACAGGGGATGGGGAGCAGTACGTC. Protein sequence: CASILVTGDGEQYV.

This clonotype was picked up a small number of times. The chain joins TRBV5-1 to TRBJ2-4; 7 bases map to TRBD1. The V and J ends lost 2 bases and 6 bases, in that order; junction bases with no gene match: 11. CDR1 is SGHRS and CDR2 is YFSETQ in the germline V gene. The CDR3 consists of 16 residues. The DNA of the CDR3 is TGCGCCAGCAGCTTATACCAGGGGGTCGAGGGAAACATTCAGTACTTC. It is translated as CASSLYQGVEGNIQYF.

This clonotype was observed at least ten times. The gene calls are TRBV6-1 and TRBJ2-4; D is possibly TRBD1 (6 bases). There are 14 residues in the CDR3. Trimming removed 3 bases at V and 1 base at J, with 7 bases between. Germline CDR1 MNHNS, CDR2 SASEGT. CDR3 in amino acids: CASSEQGAKNIQYF. CDR3 coding DNA: TGTGCCAGCAGTGAGCAGGGGGCCAAAAACATTCAGTACTTC.

This clonotype was detected only a few times. The V and J genes are TRBV2 and TRBJ2-3, with D tentatively TRBD1 (6 bases). V was pared by 4 bases and J by 0 bases, with 11 bases between. CDR1 is SNHLY and CDR2 is FYNNEI in the germline V gene. CDR3 length: 15 residues. The CDR3 loop reads CASSVQGLSTDTQYF. CDR3 DNA: TGTGCCAGCAGTGTTCAGGGGCTTAGCACAGATACGCAGTATTTT. Full variable domain (remainder filled in from reference TRBV2 and TRBJ2-3): EPEVTQTPSHQVTQMGQEVILRCVPISNHLYFYWYRQILGQKVEFLVSFYNNEISEKSEIFDDQFSVERPDGSNFTLKIRSTKLEDSAMYFCASSVQGLSTDTQYFGPGTRLTVL.

This clonotype was counted many times. The chain is built from TRBV9 and TRBJ2-3, with D possibly called TRBD1 or TRBD2 (6 bases each). With 8 bases removed from V and 6 bases from J, the gap between germline ends came to 13 bases. CDR1 SGDLS and CDR2 YYNGEE come from the germline V gene. The CDR3 runs 12 residues. The CDR3 protein is CASRGLDDTQYF. Written as DNA, the CDR3 is TGTGCCAGTCGGGGGCTGGATGATACGCAGTATTTT. Full variable domain (rest looked up from reference TRBV9 and TRBJ2-3): DSGVTQTPKHLITATGQRVTLRCSPRSGDLSVYWYQQSLDQGLQFLIQYYNGEERAKGNILERFSAQQFPDLHSELNLSSLELGDSALYFCASRGLDDTQYFGPGTRLTVL.

This clonotype was seen more than once but under ten times. The chain couples TRBV27 to TRBJ2-7; possibly TRBD1 or TRBD2 for D (5 bases each). Germline-derived CDR1 and CDR2 are MNHEY and SMNVEV (reference sequence). This CDR3 is 15 amino acids long. With 3 bases removed from V and 0 bases from J, the gap between germline ends came to 12 bases. CDR3 nucleotide sequence: TGTGCCAGCAGTTTGTACAAGGGGAGCTCCTACGAGCAGTACGTC. Its translation is CASSLYKGSSYEQYV.

This clonotype has just a few counts. The V gene is TRBV7-3, the J gene TRBJ2-3, with TRBD2 identical over 9 bases. J gave up 2 bases and V 3 bases, and 3 bases lay outside the gene matches. In germline, CDR1 is SGHTA, CDR2 FQGTGA. This CDR3 contains 15 residues. For the CDR3, the DNA is TGTGCCAGCAGCTTTAGCGGGGGACCCACAGATACGCAGTATTTT. Its translation is CASSFSGGPTDTQYF.

This clonotype was picked up many times. This sequence joins TRBV5-1 and TRBJ2-7; no clear D gene. Trimming removed 2 bases from V and 5 bases from J, with 11 bases in between. The V gene's germline CDR1 is SGHRS and CDR2 YFSETQ. This CDR3 has 13 amino acids. The chain's CDR3 is CASSFGKHHEQYV. Written as DNA, the CDR3 is TGCGCCAGCAGCTTTGGGAAGCACCACGAGCAGTACGTC.

This clonotype appeared many times. The V and J genes are TRBV7-2 and TRBJ2-4, with D perhaps matching TRBD1 or TRBD2 (5 bases each). V was clipped by 0 bases and J by 12 bases, with 9 bases between them. This CDR3 has 12 amino acids. The germline V gene has CDR1 SGHTA and CDR2 FQGNSA. In DNA form, the CDR3 reads TGTGCCAGCAGCTTAGCCCGGGACCGTCAGTACTTC. Translation: CASSLARDRQYF.

This chain links TRBV29-1 with TRBJ2-2; a possible D gene is TRBD1 (5 bases). Germline CDR1 reads SQVTM; CDR2 reads ANQGSEA. The V end lost 6 bases, the J end lost 5 bases, and 13 bases lay between the germline ends. CDR3 length: 13 amino acids. As DNA, the CDR3 is TGCAGCGTCGACGAGCAGGGAACCGGGGAGCTGTTTTTT. It yields the protein CSVDEQGTGELFF.

This clonotype was seen many times. V usage is TRBV20-1 and J usage is TRBJ1-1, with D uncertain. The germline V gene has CDR1 DFQATT and CDR2 SNEGSKA (reference sequence). Deletions cut 0 bases from V and 2 bases from J, with 7 bases between. CDR3 length equals 13 residues. CDR3 sequence: CSARDNGNTEAFF. CDR3 nucleotides: TGCAGTGCTAGAGATAACGGTAACACTGAAGCTTTCTTT.

This sequence joins TRBV12-3 or TRBV12-4 and TRBJ2-5, with 12 bases that match TRBD1. V gave up 4 bases and J gave up 5 bases; unmatched junction bases: 5. The CDR3 is 15 amino acids. In DNA, the CDR3 is TGTGCCAGCAGTTCCACCGGGACAGGGGGCGAGACCCAGTACTTC. Translation gives CASSSTGTGGETQYF.

This clonotype was seen at least ten times. A read error may produce the germline difference seen at one junction end. J is TRBJ1-2 and V is TRBV12-3 or TRBV12-4; 7 bases are a match to TRBD1. This CDR3 comprises 11 residues. In nucleotides, the CDR3 is TGTGCCAGCAGCTCAAACAGGGGACTAGACTTC. This encodes CASSSNRGLDF.

This clonotype came up a few times. This sequence joins TRBV10-2 and TRBJ2-2; D is possibly TRBD2 (6 bases). Trimming shortened V by 3 bases and J by 1 base, and 12 bases separated the two germline ends. CDR1 and CDR2 from the germline V gene are WSHSY and SAAADI. The CDR3 contains 16 residues. The CDR3 DNA reads TGCGCCAGCAGTGAACTTGGCGGGGTGAACACCGGGGAGCTGTTTTTT. Residues: CASSELGGVNTGELFF.

This clonotype came up a few times. The V and J genes are TRBV18 and TRBJ1-6; 9 bases match TRBD1. CDR1 is KGHSH and CDR2 is LQKENI in the germline V gene. The CDR3 covers 16 residues. With 6 bases clipped from V and 5 bases from J, the junction kept 8 bases outside the gene matches. CDR3 bases: TGTGCCAGCTCGCTAACAGGGGGCGCGAATAATTCACCCCTCCACTTT. Translating gives CASSLTGGANNSPLHF.

Ten or more counts support this clonotype. The chain couples TRBV19 to TRBJ2-3; D assignment may be TRBD1 or TRBD2 (7 bases each). The V end lost 5 bases, the J end lost 2 bases, and 17 bases lay between the germline ends. CDR3 length equals 16 residues. CDR1 is LNHDA and CDR2 is SQIVND in the germline V gene (reference sequence). The CDR3 protein is CASSPRPGGVTDTQYF. CDR3 coding DNA: TGTGCCAGTAGTCCACGACCAGGGGGGGTCACAGATACGCAGTATTTT.